This T cell receptor (beta chain) was sequenced during a study of shared clonotypes between healthy human individuals. Across the whole study: Three CD4 naive, three CD4 memory, two CD8 naive and one CD8 memory plate were used per donor. Overall study results and limits: Among the subsets, naive ones generally showed larger estimated richness than memory ones. Against clonotypes common to all four donors, non-shared ones had lower generation probabilities.

Germline-derived CDR1 and CDR2 are SGHNT and YYREEE (reference sequence). CDR3 size: 15 residues. Between the trimmed V and J ends, which lost 0 bases and 2 bases, there was a span of 6 bases. Data came from immunoSEQ multiplex PCR; TCRdb stores just in-frame clones and leaves some out. The data contain around 2,000,000 clones, 85% to 95% of them singletons. Note on this clone: Its cognate antigen is unknown.

Sequenced sample: naive CD4+ T cells sorted from blood. The sample's subset: CD45RA+ positively selected. The clonotype was recovered from a man aged 18-30 years in good health. The rearrangement uses TRBV5-4 and TRBJ2-6; D not resolved. The CDR3 region has the DNA TGTGCCAGCAGCTTGGAAGGAGCTGGGGCCAACGTCCTGACTTTC. Translating it yields CASSLEGAGANVLTF.